Below, 25 T cell receptor beta chains from the same sample are listed, as sequenced in a study of T-cell memory formation after mild COVID-19. Via MiXCR, TCRdb re-called the 5' RACE reads, giving one row per CDR3 protein. The sample yields hundreds of thousands of distinct CDR3 sequences, about 20% seen once. Material for sequencing was PBMCs or a T cell subset sorted from them (not recorded which). The receptor source for this set is an adult woman who had mild COVID-19 (a few samples of this study predate the infection). Cell type and time point are not known.

The chain uses TRBV6-5 and TRBJ1-2; the D is unclear. V lost 6 bases and J lost 3, with 11 bases in between. CDR3 length equals 13 residues. Germline V gene sequence: CDR1 MNHEY, CDR2 SVGAGI. In nucleotides, the CDR3 is TGTGCCAGCAGCGGCCGGGTTCACTATGGCTACACCTTC. Its translation is CASSGRVHYGYTF.

The chain has TRBV29-1 and TRBJ1-2; 9 bases are a match to TRBD1. The CDR3 totals 14 residues. Trimming took 2 bases from V and 7 from J; bases not matched to a gene: 8. The germline CDR1 and CDR2 sequences are SQVTM and ANQGSEA. The CDR3 coding sequence is TGCAGCGTTGAATCCCGGGACAGGGTGTCTGGCTACACCTTC. It yields the protein CSVESRDRVSGYTF.

CDR3 protein: CAIRDDRGKGANVLTF. The CDR3 region has the DNA TGTGCCATCAGGGACGACAGGGGGAAGGGGGCCAACGTCCTGACTTTC. The V gene is TRBV10-3, the J gene TRBJ2-6, with 9 bases identical to TRBD1. The junction had 7 bases not matched to a gene; V was cut back by 6 bases and J by 4 bases. This CDR3 contains 16 residues. Germline V gene lookup returns CDR1 ENHRY and CDR2 SYGVKD.

Written as DNA, the CDR3 is TGTGCCAGCAGTGAAAGCAGGGGCTACGAGCAGTACTTC. Its protein product is CASSESRGYEQYF. This chain links TRBV2 with TRBJ2-7; a weak D match, TRBD1 (6 bases). This CDR3 comprises 13 residues. V was trimmed by 2 bases and J by 3 bases, leaving 8 bases between them. Germline V gene data show CDR1 as SNHLY and CDR2 as FYNNEI.

The chain combines TRBV15 with TRBJ2-5; TRBD2 agrees at 10 bases. The CDR3 loop spans 16 amino acids. Germline V gene sequence: CDR1 LNHNV, CDR2 YYDKDF (reference sequence). Losses at the gene ends were 0 bases for V and 5 bases for J; bases not matched to a gene: 6. The CDR3: CATSRDLLAGAETQYF. The CDR3 bases are TGTGCCACCAGCAGAGATCTCCTAGCGGGAGCTGAGACCCAGTACTTC.

This clonotype was counted only a few times. The V and J genes are TRBV20-1 and TRBJ2-7; possible D gene TRBD1, 5 bases. The germline gives CDR1 DFQATT, CDR2 SNEGSKA (reference sequence). Between the trimmed V and J ends, which lost 7 bases and 3 bases, there was a span of 13 bases. This CDR3 comprises 12 residues. In DNA form, the CDR3 reads TGCAGTGGAGTAGGGCAGGGCTACGAGCAGTACTTC. Residues: CSGVGQGYEQYF.

The chain combines TRBV7-8 with TRBJ2-5; D perhaps matches TRBD1 (5 bases). The ends were cut back, 1 base at V and 4 bases at J, with 10 bases in the middle. CDR1 and CDR2 (germline): SGHVS, FQNEAQ. This CDR3 region has 14 residues. CDR3 region: CASSLVARAETQYF. As DNA, the CDR3 is TGTGCCAGCAGCTTAGTCGCCAGGGCAGAGACCCAGTACTTC.

The chain combines TRBV5-4 with TRBJ2-2; D is possibly TRBD1 (5 bases). The CDR3 totals 13 residues. Per the germline V gene, CDR1 is SGHNT and CDR2 is YYREEE (reference sequence). V lost 7 bases and J 3 bases, leaving 10 bases between the germline ends. CDR3 amino acids: CASLRADTGELFF. The CDR3 DNA reads TGTGCCAGCCTCAGGGCTGACACCGGGGAGCTGTTTTTT. The full variable domain, in which reference TRBV5-4 and TRBJ2-2 provide the parts outside the CDR3, is ETGVTQSPTHLIKTRGQQVTLRCSSQSGHNTVSWYQQALGQGPQFIFQYYREEENGRGNFPPRFSGLQFPNYSSELNVNALELDDSALYLCASLRADTGELFFGEGSRLTVL.

The rearrangement uses TRBV5-6 and TRBJ2-7, with TRBD2 identical over 7 bases. The CDR3 has 15 residues. J was trimmed by 5 bases and V by 0 bases; bases with no gene match: 8. Germline CDR1 is SGHDT and CDR2 is YYEEEE. CDR3 DNA sequence: TGTGCCAGCAGCTTGGTCGGGCGGGAGAGCCACGAGCAGTACTTC. It codes for CASSLVGRESHEQYF. Looking up the rest from reference TRBV5-6 and TRBJ2-7 gives the full variable domain: DAGVTQSPTHLIKTRGQQVTLRCSPKSGHDTVSWYQQALGQGPQFIFQYYEEEERQRGNFPDRFSGHQFPNYSSELNVNALLLGDSALYLCASSLVGRESHEQYFGPGTRLTVT.

At least ten counts were recorded for this clonotype. The V and J genes are TRBV18 and TRBJ2-5; D gene uncertain. Germline V lookup: CDR1 KGHSH, CDR2 LQKENI. V was clipped by 1 base and J by 1 base, with 4 bases between them. The CDR3 has 13 amino acids. This CDR3 is CASSPRFQETQYF. In DNA form, the CDR3 reads TGTGCCAGCTCACCACGTTTCCAAGAGACCCAGTACTTC.

This clonotype was counted between two and nine times. The CDR3 sequence: CASSSPGTSGRRKFF. Here the CDR3 DNA reads TGTGCCAGCAGCTCCCCCGGGACTAGCGGGAGGCGAAAGTTCTTC. This sequence joins TRBV7-9 and TRBJ2-1, with 15 bases that match TRBD2. Germline V gene sequence: CDR1 SEHNR, CDR2 FQNEAQ (reference sequence). There are 15 residues in the CDR3. Trimming cost V 4 bases and J 14 bases; bases outside gene matches: 9.

In this sample, this clonotype turned up a few times. V gene TRBV24-1 combines with J gene TRBJ2-7; D may be TRBD2 (6 bases). Trimming took 4 bases from V and 5 from J, leaving 17 bases between them. The CDR3 is 15 amino acids. Per germline, CDR1 KGHDR and CDR2 SFDVKD. The CDR3 reads CATSDTRDGSDEQYF. CDR3 DNA: TGTGCCACCAGTGACACGAGGGACGGGAGCGACGAGCAGTACTTC.

This clonotype was counted many times. The J gene is TRBJ2-7, the V gene TRBV7-6; 11 bases fit TRBD2. The CDR3 is 22 amino acids. Trimming took 5 bases from V and 3 from J; bases not matched to a gene: 27. Germline V gene lookup returns CDR1 SGHVS and CDR2 FNYEAQ. The CDR3 DNA follows: TGTGCCAGCAGCCCGTTTGGAGTGTCAGCCCAGTTAATAGCGGGGGGGCGCTACGAGCAGTACTTC. Translated: CASSPFGVSAQLIAGGRYEQYF. The full variable domain, its missing parts supplied by reference TRBV7-6 and TRBJ2-7, is GAGVSQSPRYKVTKRGQDVALRCDPISGHVSLYWYRQALGQGPEFLTYFNYEAQQDKSGLPNDRFSAERPEGSISTLTIQRTEQRDSAMYRCASSPFGVSAQLIAGGRYEQYFGPGTRLTVT.

The V and J genes are TRBV29-1 and TRBJ2-7; unclear D gene. The V end was cut by 0 bases, the J end by 0 bases, with 6 bases between. The CDR3 runs 13 residues. CDR1 SQVTM and CDR2 ANQGSEA come from the germline V gene. The CDR3 DNA follows: TGCAGCGTTGAAGACCCAGACTCCTACGAGCAGTACTTC. The encoded protein is CSVEDPDSYEQYF.

This chain joins TRBV12-3 or TRBV12-4 and TRBJ1-2; maybe TRBD1 (6 bases). The CDR3 spans 12 residues. Trimming shortened V by 6 bases and J by 8 bases, and 13 bases separated the two germline ends. The CDR3, as DNA: TGTGCCAGCAGGGCGGACACAGGGGGCTACACCTTC. Protein sequence: CASRADTGGYTF.

This clonotype was observed a handful of times. The gene calls are TRBV20-1 and TRBJ2-7, with a tentative D call TRBD2 (6 bases). CDR1 and CDR2 (germline): DFQATT, SNEGSKA (reference sequence). This CDR3 is built from 13 residues. Trimming cost V 7 bases and J 0 bases, with 13 bases left between them. This CDR3 reads CSVERVGSYEQYF. CDR3 in DNA: TGCAGTGTTGAGCGGGTCGGCTCCTACGAGCAGTACTTC.

The chain carries TRBV5-1 and TRBJ2-7; 9 nucleotides align to TRBD2. The V gene's germline CDR1 is SGHRS and CDR2 YFSETQ. The CDR3 is 18 amino acids. V lost 0 bases and J lost 3; bases outside the gene matches: 13. The CDR3 reads CASSLDGRLAGSFYEQYF. CDR3 DNA: TGCGCCAGCAGCTTGGATGGGAGGCTAGCGGGATCCTTCTACGAGCAGTACTTC.

CDR3 sequence reads: CASSFVTSQETQYF. The CDR3 DNA reads as TGTGCCAGCAGTTTCGTTACTAGCCAAGAGACCCAGTACTTC. The rearrangement joins TRBV12-3 or TRBV12-4 to TRBJ2-5, with D perhaps TRBD2 (5 bases). The V gene lost 3 bases and the J gene lost 1 base, with 9 bases spanning the gap. The CDR3 totals 14 residues.

The chain recombines TRBV20-1 with TRBJ2-5; maybe TRBD2 (5 bases). Trimming took 8 bases from V and 5 from J, leaving 9 bases between them. The CDR3 has 10 amino acids. Per the germline V gene, CDR1 is DFQATT and CDR2 is SNEGSKA (reference sequence). CDR3 loop: CSTRGETQYF. In DNA, the CDR3 is TGCAGTACCCGAGGGGAGACCCAGTACTTC.

The chain combines TRBV28 with TRBJ1-2, with D possibly TRBD1 on 5 matching bases. The V and J ends lost 7 bases and 4 bases respectively, with 13 bases between them. Germline lookup yields CDR1 MDHEN and CDR2 SYDVKM. This CDR3 comprises 13 residues. The CDR3 coding sequence is TGTGCCAGCACCTCAGACAGCTTCTATGGCTACACCTTC. As protein: CASTSDSFYGYTF.

The chain is built from TRBV29-1 and TRBJ1-3; D remains ambiguous. Trimming left V 5 bases short and J 0 bases short, with 2 bases between. Germline V gene lookup returns CDR1 SQVTM and CDR2 ANQGSEA. The CDR3 contains 11 residues. The CDR3 nucleotides read TGCAGCGTTTACTCTGGAAACACCATATATTTT. Translation gives CSVYSGNTIYF. Full variable domain (rest looked up from reference TRBV29-1 and TRBJ1-3): SAVISQKPSRDICQRGTSLTIQCQVDSQVTMMFWYRQQPGQSLTLIATANQGSEATYESGFVIDKFPISRPNLTFSTLTVSNMSPEDSSIYLCSVYSGNTIYFGEGSWLTVV.

In DNA form, the CDR3 reads TGTGCCAGCAGCCGGACTAGCGGGGGGCCTCGTTTAGAGCAGTTCTTC. Protein product: CASSRTSGGPRLEQFF. The chain recombines TRBV3-1 with TRBJ2-1; 14 bases are shared with TRBD2. In germline, CDR1 is LGHDT, CDR2 YNNKEL (reference sequence). V was clipped by 4 bases and J by 10 bases; unmatched bases: 9. This CDR3 is 16 amino acids long.

The chain joins TRBV10-3 to TRBJ2-7, with a weak D call TRBD2 (6 bases). Trimming shortened V by 6 bases and J by 7 bases, and 22 bases separated the two germline ends. The CDR3 runs 15 residues. Germline V gives CDR1 ENHRY, CDR2 SYGVKD. This CDR3 is CAIRSWEVQVGEQYF. DNA for the CDR3: TGTGCCATCAGGTCGTGGGAGGTACAGGTCGGAGAGCAGTACTTC.

This clonotype appeared a few times. This chain links TRBV14 with TRBJ2-2, with D perhaps matching TRBD2 (5 bases). The CDR3 totals 13 residues. The V gene's germline CDR1 is SGHDN and CDR2 FVKESK. V dropped 5 bases and J dropped 4 bases, with 8 bases sitting between them. CDR3 loop: CASSTGSTGELFF. The CDR3 region has the DNA TGTGCCAGCAGCACGGGGAGCACCGGGGAGCTGTTTTTT.

The gene calls are TRBV20-1 and TRBJ2-1; D is possibly TRBD2 (5 bases). CDR1 and CDR2 (germline): DFQATT, SNEGSKA (reference sequence). V shed 3 bases and J shed 0 bases, with 12 bases lying between them. The CDR3 contains 15 residues. The CDR3 is CSASRAASSYNEQFF. Written as DNA, the CDR3 is TGCAGTGCTAGCCGAGCGGCAAGCTCCTACAATGAGCAGTTCTTC.